This TCR beta chain emerged from a study of blood T cells in healthy people across ages. Study outcomes and limitations: Diversity was estimated from one million T cells, and these estimates were considered underestimates.

V was trimmed by 0 bases and J by 3 bases, leaving 12 bases between them. The CDR3 has 15 residues. CDR1 and CDR2 from the germline V gene are LNHNV and YYDKDF (reference sequence). Each donor gave 9.5 to 10 milliliters of peripheral blood. Researchers report isolating at least 6 million PBMCs per sample. Points on this clonotype: Its specificity is unknown.

Primed by a sample-barcoded 5' primer and a J-beta primer mix, a second PCR proceeded for about 7 to 12 cycles. MiXCR was run by TCRdb on the 5' RACE reads, yielding one entry per CDR3 protein. The table has some 1.6 million distinct CDR3 sequences, about 31% seen once; the top ten hold approximately 10%. Sequencing input: blood. The chain has TRBV15 and TRBJ2-7; D unclear. The origin of this receptor is a woman in her thirties in good health. The DNA for the CDR3 is TGTGCCACCAGCAGAGATCGAGAGAGCCGCTACGAGCAGTACTTC. This gives the protein CATSRDRESRYEQYF. Together with reference TRBV15 and TRBJ2-7, the CDR3 gives the full variable domain: DAMVIQNPRYQVTQFGKPVTLSCSQTLNHNVMYWYQQKSSQAPKLLFHYYDKDFNNEADTPDNFQSRRPNTSFCFLDIRSPGLGDTAMYLCATSRDRESRYEQYFGPGTRLTVT.